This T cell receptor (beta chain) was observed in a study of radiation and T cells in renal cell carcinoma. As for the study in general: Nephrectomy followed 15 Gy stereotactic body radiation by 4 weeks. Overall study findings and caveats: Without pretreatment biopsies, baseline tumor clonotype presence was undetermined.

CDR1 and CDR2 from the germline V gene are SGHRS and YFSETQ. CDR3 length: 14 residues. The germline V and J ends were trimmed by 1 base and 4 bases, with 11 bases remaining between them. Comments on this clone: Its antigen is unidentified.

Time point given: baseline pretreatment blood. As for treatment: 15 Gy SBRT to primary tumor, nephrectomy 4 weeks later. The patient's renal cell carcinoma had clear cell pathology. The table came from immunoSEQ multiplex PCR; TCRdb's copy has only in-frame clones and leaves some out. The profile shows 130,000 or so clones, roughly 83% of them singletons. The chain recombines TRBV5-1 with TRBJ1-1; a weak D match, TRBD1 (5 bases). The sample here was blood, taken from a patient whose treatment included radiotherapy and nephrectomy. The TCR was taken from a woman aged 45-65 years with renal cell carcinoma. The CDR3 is CASSLSGRGTEAFF. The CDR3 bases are TGCGCCAGCAGCTTGTCGGGAAGGGGCACTGAAGCTTTCTTT.